The clone carrying this T cell receptor beta chain was found once. The entry originates in a study of blood T cell repertoires in COVID-19. CDR1 is SGHDN, CDR2 FVKESK, per germline. The CDR3 runs to 14 residues. The J segment lost 7 bases and the V segment lost 6 bases, leaving 5 bases of the junction unmatched. Method: immunoSEQ multiplex PCR; TCRdb's copy keeps in-frame clones and lacks some. Among tens of thousands of clones listed, approximately 84% were seen once. The TCR comes from a human donor in a cohort sampled during active COVID-19. The rearrangement joins TRBV14 to TRBJ2-2; 10 bases align to TRBD2. The sample taken for sequencing was peripheral blood. This chain's CDR3 is CASRLAGVGGELFF. As DNA, the CDR3 is TGTGCCAGCAGGCTAGCGGGGGTCGGCGGGGAGCTGTTTTTT.